A selection of T cell receptor beta chains follows, all from one sample in a study of shared clonotypes between healthy human individuals. Assay: immunoSEQ multiplex PCR; the TCRdb copy retains only in-frame clones and omits some. The sample holds millions of clones, 85% to 95% seen once. Sequencing used naive CD4+ T cells sorted from blood. These receptors were collected from a young man in good health. Both conserved end residues are part of each CDR3. The D gene is left open where the match is weak. For some rows the clone size is stated as once, few or many, or as a class when expanded; others skip it.

size: NA; V: TRBV19; J: TRBJ1-1; D: TRBD1; DNA: TGTGCCAGTAGTAGAGTACCGGGACAGGGAACGGCTGAAGCTTTCTTT; CDR3: CASSRVPGQGTAEAFF
size: NA; V: TRBV2; J: TRBJ2-5; D: NA; DNA: TGTGCCACTCGAGGGGAGACCCAGTACTTC; CDR3: CATRGETQYF
size: NA; V: TRBV5-1; J: TRBJ1-1; D: TRBD1; DNA: TGCGCCAGCAGCCCCGGACAGGGGAACACTGAAGCTTTCTTT; CDR3: CASSPGQGNTEAFF
size: NA; V: TRBV5-1; J: TRBJ1-6; D: NA; DNA: TGCGCCAGCAGTGGGGGGGATGGTTCACCCCTCCACTTT; CDR3: CASSGGDGSPLHF
size: NA; V: TRBV7-2; J: TRBJ2-3; D: TRBD2; DNA: TGTGCCAGCAGCCGAAGAGGGAGCGGGAGGGCCCGGGGCACAGATACGCAGTATTTT; CDR3: CASSRRGSGRARGTDTQYF
size: NA; V: TRBV7-2; J: TRBJ1-1; D: NA; DNA: TGTGCCAGCAGCTTACCGGGACCCAAAAACACTGAAGCTTTCTTT; CDR3: CASSLPGPKNTEAFF
size: NA; V: TRBV5-3; J: TRBJ1-1; D: NA; DNA: TGTGCCAGAAGCTTGGATGGCAGGGAAAACACTGAAGCTTTCTTT; CDR3: CARSLDGRENTEAFF
size: few; V: TRBV19; J: TRBJ1-5; D: TRBD1; DNA: TGTGCCAGTATCGGACAGGGCCCCTATAGCAATCAGCCCCAGCATTTT; CDR3: CASIGQGPYSNQPQHF
size: NA; V: TRBV10-3; J: TRBJ2-2; D: NA; DNA: TGTGCCATCAGTCCAGTACTGATCGGGGAGCTGTTTTTT; CDR3: CAISPVLIGELFF
size: NA; V: TRBV29-1; J: TRBJ2-7; D: TRBD2; DNA: TGCAGCGTTGGCCTAGCGGACCTGGGGTTATACGAGCAGTACTTC; CDR3: CSVGLADLGLYEQYF
size: NA; V: TRBV9; J: TRBJ2-2; D: TRBD2; DNA: TGTGCCAGCAGCGTAGGACTAGCGGGAGAGGGTGCGAACACCGGGGAGCTGTTTTTT; CDR3: CASSVGLAGEGANTGELFF
size: NA; V: TRBV5-1; J: TRBJ1-2; D: NA; DNA: TGCGCCAGCAGCTTCGGCCTGGAAGGGAGAGGCTACACCTTC; CDR3: CASSFGLEGRGYTF
size: NA; V: TRBV7-3; J: TRBJ2-2; D: TRBD1; DNA: TGTGCCAGCAGCTCGACAGGGTCGGGCACCGGGGAGCTGTTTTTT; CDR3: CASSSTGSGTGELFF
size: NA; V: TRBV6-9; J: TRBJ2-1; D: NA; DNA: TGTGCCAGCAGTTATAAGCAGGGGCACCACAATGAGCAGTTCTTC; CDR3: CASSYKQGHHNEQFF
size: NA; V: TRBV11-3; J: TRBJ1-2; D: TRBD1; DNA: TGTGCCAGCAGCTTAGATCATGCAGGGGGCGGCTATGGCTACACCTTC; CDR3: CASSLDHAGGGYGYTF
size: NA; V: TRBV30; J: TRBJ1-6; D: NA; DNA: TGTGCCTGGAGTGTACGGGGCAGAGTAGGCTCACCCCTCCACTTT; CDR3: CAWSVRGRVGSPLHF
size: NA; V: TRBV11-2; J: TRBJ1-6; D: NA; DNA: TGTGCCAGCAGCTTAGCGGGGTCGGAGACTGGAATCCCCCTCCACTTT; CDR3: CASSLAGSETGIPLHF
size: NA; V: TRBV10-3; J: TRBJ2-2; D: TRBD1; DNA: TGTGCCACCGCGGTGGGGACAGGGGTTGCGGGAGAGCTGTTTTTT; CDR3: CATAVGTGVAGELFF
size: few; V: TRBV30; J: TRBJ1-1; D: TRBD1; DNA: TGTGCCTGGAGTACCCACAGGGGAAGGACTGAAGCTTTCTTT; CDR3: CAWSTHRGRTEAFF
size: NA; V: TRBV2; J: TRBJ1-4; D: TRBD1; DNA: TGTGCCAGCACACGTCCCGGGACAGGGGTGGGAGAAAAACTGTTTTTT; CDR3: CASTRPGTGVGEKLFF
size: NA; V: TRBV5-1; J: TRBJ2-4; D: TRBD2; DNA: TGCGCCAGCAGCCCCGGACAGGTCGGGACTAGCGGGAGGGCGGGGGCCAAAAACATTCAGTACTTC; CDR3: CASSPGQVGTSGRAGAKNIQYF
size: NA; V: TRBV10-3; J: TRBJ1-6; D: NA; DNA: TGTGCCAGCAGTACCCAGGACAGTTATAATTCACCCCTCCACTTT; CDR3: CASSTQDSYNSPLHF
size: NA; V: TRBV6-1; J: TRBJ1-3; D: NA; DNA: TGTGCCAGCAGGCCGAATGGTTTAGACACCATATATTTT; CDR3: CASRPNGLDTIYF
size: NA; V: TRBV25-1; J: TRBJ2-3; D: TRBD1; DNA: TGTGCCAGCCAGGCGGACAGGGGCTTATCGGTTACGCAGTATTTT; CDR3: CASQADRGLSVTQYF
size: NA; V: TRBV30; J: TRBJ2-7; D: TRBD2; DNA: TGTGCTCAACTAGCGACGACCTACGAGCAGTACTTC; CDR3: CAQLATTYEQYF
size: NA; V: TRBV11-3; J: TRBJ2-2; D: NA; DNA: TGTGCCAGCAGCTTAGGGATCAGGGGGGACACCGGGGAGCTGTTTTTT; CDR3: CASSLGIRGDTGELFF
size: NA; V: TRBV5-4; J: TRBJ2-5; D: NA; DNA: TGTGCCAGCAGCTTGTTTCAAGAGACCCAGTACTTC; CDR3: CASSLFQETQYF
size: NA; V: TRBV5-4; J: TRBJ2-5; D: TRBD2; DNA: TGTGCCAGCAGAAGGATAGAGCGGGGACGAGAGACCCAGTACTTC; CDR3: CASRRIERGRETQYF
size: few; V: TRBV30; J: TRBJ1-5; D: NA; DNA: TGTGCCTGGAGTGCAGGCACCCATCAGCCCCAGCATTTT; CDR3: CAWSAGTHQPQHF
size: NA; V: TRBV5-1; J: TRBJ2-3; D: NA; DNA: TGCGCCAGCAGTGAGGGAGATACGCAGTATTTT; CDR3: CASSEGDTQYF
size: once; V: TRBV6-1; J: TRBJ2-2; D: TRBD1; DNA: TGTGCCAGCAGCACAGGGGCCACGAACACCGGGGAGCTGTTTTTT; CDR3: CASSTGATNTGELFF
size: NA; V: TRBV2; J: TRBJ2-7; D: NA; DNA: TGTGCCAGCAGTGGTTCCCCAATCAGCTCCTACGAGCAGTACTTC; CDR3: CASSGSPISSYEQYF
size: NA; V: TRBV28; J: TRBJ1-2; D: TRBD1; DNA: TGTGCCAGCAGTTTAAGACAGGGGAGCCATGGCTACACCTTC; CDR3: CASSLRQGSHGYTF
size: NA; V: TRBV18; J: TRBJ2-4; D: NA; DNA: TGTGCCAGCTCACCTCCAGGGGAAAGGGACATTCAGTACTTC; CDR3: CASSPPGERDIQYF
size: NA; V: TRBV7-9; J: TRBJ2-5; D: TRBD2; DNA: TGTGCCAGCAGCAAGAGCGGGGGGGAGACCCAGTACTTC; CDR3: CASSKSGGETQYF
size: NA; V: TRBV6-1; J: TRBJ1-3; D: NA; DNA: TGTGCCAGCCTGAGAACCGGAAACACCATATATTTT; CDR3: CASLRTGNTIYF
size: NA; V: TRBV30; J: TRBJ1-1; D: NA; DNA: TGTGCCTGGAGTGTATTCAGGAATTGGGGCAACACTGAAGCTTTCTTT; CDR3: CAWSVFRNWGNTEAFF
size: NA; V: TRBV5-1; J: TRBJ1-6; D: NA; DNA: TGCGCCAGCGGGGCACAATATAATTCACCCCTCCACTTT; CDR3: CASGAQYNSPLHF
size: NA; V: TRBV10-3; J: TRBJ1-1; D: NA; DNA: TGTGCCATCAGTCAAGACAGGCCGGGAGCTTTCTTT; CDR3: CAISQDRPGAFF